What follows describes a single T cell receptor (beta chain). Its antigen is not identified. Single viable CD3+CD4+CD8-CD45RO+ cells were sorted as the memory CD4+ T cells. V lost 5 bases, J lost 13 bases, and 10 bases stayed unmatched. This CDR3 comprises 13 residues. Germline assignment: CDR1 LGHNA and CDR2 YSLEER. This sample was included in a study of memory CD4+ T cells and cytomegalovirus serostatus. Findings and limits, study-wide: Suggested: most of the CMV-linked TCR signature lies in CD4+ memory cells.

The authors' processing: Out-of-frame sequences were removed, leaving roughly 2,200,000 distinct TCRbeta sequences. Only in-frame clones appear in the TCRdb table, and some are missing; sequencing was by immunoSEQ multiplex PCR. V and J calls and clone size are those listed in that table; D and trimming were worked out from the DNA. The profile shows under 50,000 clones, 65% to 80% of them singletons. The chain carries TRBV4-3 and TRBJ1-2; TRBD1 agrees at 10 bases. The sample taken for sequencing was memory CD4+ T cells from blood. The receptor's source is an adult in good health and CMV-seropositive. Written as DNA, the CDR3 is TGCGCCAGCAGCGAGCAAACGGGACAGGGGCGCACCTTC. It codes for CASSEQTGQGRTF.